The TCR beta chain described here comes from a study of PD-L1 blockade in urothelial cancer (TCRdb year 2017). With regard to the full study: Therapy was started at some point between 2014 and 2016 for all patients, and atezolizumab 1,200 mg was administered intravenously every 3 weeks. Twenty-five of 29 patients were identified as males with urothelial cancer of bladder origin, and a prior smoking history was reported by 18 of 29 patients. Patients had an ECOG performance status of 0 or 1 and had received between 0 and 3 prior chemotherapy regimens. Blood samples were analyzed 3 weeks after the start of treatment (second dose) and 6 weeks after the start of treatment. Blood samples gave a median of roughly 150,000 T cells and roughly 83,000 unique TCRs, with a median clonality of around 0.08. The study, an exploratory multi-omic analysis, examined somatic, immune and clinical correlates of response to PD-L1 blockade with atezolizumab in urothelial cancer. Pretreatment tumor samples, along with matched peripheral blood collected serially before and after atezolizumab treatment, underwent TCR sequencing. Durable clinical benefit meant progression-free survival longer than 6 months, and TCR features were also tested against progression-free and overall survival. In the same patients, whole exome sequencing and RNA sequencing of pretreatment tumors were performed in addition to TCR sequencing. Durable clinical benefit was achieved by nine patients but not by the remaining 20. Pretreatment blood TCR-seq was available for about 28 patients, at least one posttreatment blood collection was obtained for about 24 patients, and tumor TCR-seq was available for about 24 patients. The full study reports these points: Patients with durable benefit showed greater expansion of tumor-associated TCR clones in peripheral blood 3 weeks after starting treatment (n ≈ 21, p = 0.022). A pretreatment peripheral blood TCR clonality below the median was linked to improved progression-free and overall survival. Small sample size (n of about 30) and many exploratory analyses mean the results are intended to be hypothesis-generating.

About this clone itself: It lacks a known antigen. Per-base quality was not reported, and no clone a single base away is much larger than it.

The label giving this sample's time point can be read as: pretreatment peripheral blood. The cohort included some 30 patients with locally advanced or metastatic urothelial carcinoma who were treated at Memorial Sloan Kettering on a trial protocol. Peripheral blood mononuclear cells were collected from each patient pretreatment and during treatment, giving between 1 and 8 total time points per patient. The Qiagen DNeasy Blood extraction kit was used to purify genomic DNA from total PBMCs and tumor samples. Collected pretreatment and during treatment, PBMCs were isolated and stored as previously described. Each PCR received spiked-in synthetic TCR analog templates so that absolute template abundance could be estimated from read counts. The immunoSEQ assay was used to amplify TCRbeta CDR3 regions from genomic DNA with bias-controlled V and J gene primers. Rearranged TCRbeta segments were sequenced at approximately 20X coverage. Under the source paper's analysis protocol: Clustering was used to correct sequencing errors, and CDR3s were annotated against IMGT so that V, D and J genes could be assigned. Downstream analyses used only productive TCRbeta rearrangements and left out out-of-frame or stop-codon sequences. Clonality was calculated as one minus the Shannon entropy normalized by the log of the number of unique productive sequences. Fisher's exact test with Benjamini-Hochberg correction, at a threshold of adjusted p below 0.01, was used to find clones that differed between time points or between blood and tumor. TCRdb carries this immuneACCESS record with in-frame sequences only. Its versions omit some clonotypes, under half of them owing to an unresolved V gene in the studies checked, with the rest unexplained. V, J and clone size are taken as reported in that table, and D and trimming were inferred from the DNA itself. This sample holds about 87,000 clones; roughly 90% were observed only once. The ten largest clones take up 0.85% to 1% of the sample.

V loses 3 bases of germline sequence and J loses 4 bases, and the interval between the two ends is 19 bases. Reading from cysteine to phenylalanine, the CDR3 counts 16 amino acids. Only the CDR3 part of the read is kept: 48 bases, read in frame from the first base. CDR1 and CDR2 are read off the germline V gene as MDHEN and SYDVKM. Sequencing was performed on PBMCs, taken around atezolizumab (anti-PD-L1) treatment. The chain is assembled from TRBV28 and TRBJ2-7; TRBD2 is a weak D gene call, 6 bases matching. The clonotype originates from a woman older than 75 with urothelial cancer. The CDR3 sequence is CASSFGSGRFIYEQYF. The nucleotides are TGTGCCAGCAGTTTCGGATCAGGGAGGTTCATTTACGAGCAGTACTTC.